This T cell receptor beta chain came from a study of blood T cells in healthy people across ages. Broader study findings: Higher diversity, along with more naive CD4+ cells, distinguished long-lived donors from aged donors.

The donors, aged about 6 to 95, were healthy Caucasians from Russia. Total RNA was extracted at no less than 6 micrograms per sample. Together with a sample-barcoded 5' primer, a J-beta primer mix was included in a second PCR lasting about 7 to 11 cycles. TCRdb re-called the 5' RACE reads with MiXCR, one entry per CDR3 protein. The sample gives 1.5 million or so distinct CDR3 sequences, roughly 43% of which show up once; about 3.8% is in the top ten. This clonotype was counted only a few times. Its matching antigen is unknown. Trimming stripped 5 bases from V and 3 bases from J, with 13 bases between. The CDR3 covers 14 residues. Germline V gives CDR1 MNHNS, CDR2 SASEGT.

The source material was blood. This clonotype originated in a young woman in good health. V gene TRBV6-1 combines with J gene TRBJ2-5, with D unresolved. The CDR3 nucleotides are TGTGCCAGCAGTCCCCACCCCAATGAAGAGACCCAGTACTTC. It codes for CASSPHPNEETQYF.